What follows is one T cell receptor (beta chain) and its context. Trimming removed 0 bases from V and 1 base from J; junction bases left unmatched: 2. The length of the CDR3 is 15 residues. In germline, CDR1 is SGHRS, CDR2 YFSETQ. This specimen belongs to a study of blood T cell repertoires in COVID-19. On the study more broadly: Nucleic acid was either cDNA or gDNA, and it came from T cells, B-cell-depleted T cells, or PBMCs.

The data were produced by immunoSEQ multiplex PCR, yet TCRdb's version contains in-frame clones alone and is incomplete. Of more than 70,000 clones listed, 70% to 90% are singletons. The chain couples TRBV5-1 to TRBJ1-1, with 8 bases identical to TRBD1. The sequenced sample was peripheral blood. The sequence was collected from a man aged 80 or over with active or convalescent COVID-19. The CDR3 sequence: CASSLGTGRNTEAFF. The CDR3 DNA sequence: TGCGCCAGCAGCTTGGGGACAGGGAGGAACACTGAAGCTTTCTTT. The variable domain in full, completed from reference TRBV5-1 and TRBJ1-1, reads KAGVTQTPRYLIKTRGQQVTLSCSPISGHRSVSWYQQTPGQGLQFLFEYFSETQRNKGNFPGRFSGRQFSNSRSEMNVSTLELGDSALYLCASSLGTGRNTEAFFGQGTRLTVV.